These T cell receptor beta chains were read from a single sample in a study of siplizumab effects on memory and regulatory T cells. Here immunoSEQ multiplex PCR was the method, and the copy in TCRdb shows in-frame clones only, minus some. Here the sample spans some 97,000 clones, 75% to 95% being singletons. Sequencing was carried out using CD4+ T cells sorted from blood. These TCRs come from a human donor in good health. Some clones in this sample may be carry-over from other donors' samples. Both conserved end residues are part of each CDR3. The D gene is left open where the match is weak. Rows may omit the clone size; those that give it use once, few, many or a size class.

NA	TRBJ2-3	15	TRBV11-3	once	CASSFRGGYGDTQYF	TGTGCCAGCAGCTTCCGAGGGGGGTATGGAGATACGCAGTATTTT
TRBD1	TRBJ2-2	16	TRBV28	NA	CASSLRTGVNTGELFF	TGTGCCAGCAGTTTACGGACAGGGGTAAACACCGGGGAGCTGTTTTTT
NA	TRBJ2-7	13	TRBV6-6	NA	CASSRGPDYEQYF	TGTGCCAGCAGCCGCGGACCTGACTACGAGCAGTACTTC
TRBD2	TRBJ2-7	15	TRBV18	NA	CASSPRREGSSEQYF	TGTGCCAGCTCACCACGTCGGGAGGGCTCATCCGAGCAGTACTTC
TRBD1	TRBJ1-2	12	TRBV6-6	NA	CASRDRAGGYTF	TGTGCCAGCCGTGACAGGGCTGGCGGCTACACCTTC
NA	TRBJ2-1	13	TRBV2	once	CASSRQVNNEQFF	TGTGCCAGCAGTCGCCAGGTTAATAATGAGCAGTTCTTC
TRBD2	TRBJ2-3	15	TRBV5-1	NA	CASRPSGSVTDTQYF	TGCGCCAGCAGGCCTAGCGGGAGTGTCACAGATACGCAGTATTTT
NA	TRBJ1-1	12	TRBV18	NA	CASSPRVDEAFF	TGTGCCAGCTCACCACGAGTTGATGAAGCTTTCTTT
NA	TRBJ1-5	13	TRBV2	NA	CASRGTSAQPQHF	TGTGCCAGCAGGGGGACGTCAGCTCAGCCCCAGCATTTT
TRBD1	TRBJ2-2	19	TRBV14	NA	CASSRSLMMGQPNTGELFF	TGTGCCAGCAGCCGATCTCTGATGATGGGACAGCCAAACACCGGGGAGCTGTTTTTT
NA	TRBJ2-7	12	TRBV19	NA	CASQQDGYEQYF	TGTGCCAGTCAACAGGACGGCTACGAGCAGTACTTC
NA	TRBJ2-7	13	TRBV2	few	CASRDWYSYEQYF	TGTGCCAGCCGAGACTGGTACTCCTACGAGCAGTACTTC